The clone carrying this T cell receptor (beta chain) was counted many times. The target antigen is unknown. Investigators prepared the TCR beta libraries by applying iRepertoire HTBI primers and Arm-PCR of CDR3 regions. Each CDR3 protein gets one entry after TCRdb re-called the multiplex PCR reads with MiXCR. The sample lists 400,000 to 500,000 distinct CDR3 sequences, 20% to 25% seen once, with 13% in the top ten. The data originate from a study of regulatory T cells in long-lasting Graves disease. Study-level points and caveats: Persistent Graves' cases showed lower TCR diversity than newly diagnosed cases.

This sample's time point: persistent/refractory GD, antithyroid drugs over 5 years with positive TRAb. With RNA extracted from PBMCs as input, the TCR library was made. The authors diagnosed Graves' disease using American Thyroid Association guidelines. This sample comprised peripheral blood mononuclear cells (PBMCs), obtained when the disease was refractory, from a patient treated with antithyroid drugs. The TCR sequence derives from a female donor with Graves disease.

The DNA for the CDR3 is TGTGCCAGCAGGGGAAATTTAGACACTGAAGCTTTCTTT. Its translation is CASRGNLDTEAFF. The chain joins TRBV28 to TRBJ1-1; D gene unclear. This CDR3 has 13 residues. Trimming removed 6 bases from V and 3 bases from J, with 11 bases in between. Germline CDR1 MDHEN, CDR2 SYDVKM.